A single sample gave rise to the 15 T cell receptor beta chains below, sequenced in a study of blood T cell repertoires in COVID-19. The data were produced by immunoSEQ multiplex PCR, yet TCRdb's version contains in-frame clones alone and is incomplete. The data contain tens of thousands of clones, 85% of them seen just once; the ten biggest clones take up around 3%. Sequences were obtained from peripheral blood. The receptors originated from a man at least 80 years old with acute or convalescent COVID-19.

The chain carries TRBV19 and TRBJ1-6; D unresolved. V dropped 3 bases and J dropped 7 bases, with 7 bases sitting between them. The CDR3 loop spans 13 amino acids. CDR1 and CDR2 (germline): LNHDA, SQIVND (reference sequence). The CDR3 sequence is CASSMTQNSPLHF. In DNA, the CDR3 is TGTGCCAGTAGTATGACTCAAAATTCACCCCTCCACTTT. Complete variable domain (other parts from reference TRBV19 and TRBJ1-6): DGGITQSPKYLFRKEGQNVTLSCEQNLNHDAMYWYRQDPGQGLRLIYYSQIVNDFQKGDIAEGYSVSREKKESFPLTVTSAQKNPTAFYLCASSMTQNSPLHFGNGTRLTVT.

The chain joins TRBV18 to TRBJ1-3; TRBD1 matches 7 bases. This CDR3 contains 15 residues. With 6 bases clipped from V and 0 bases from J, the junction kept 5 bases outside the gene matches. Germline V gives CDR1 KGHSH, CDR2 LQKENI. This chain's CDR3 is CASSPGQSSGNTIYF. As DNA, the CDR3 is TGTGCCAGCTCCCCGGGACAGTCCTCTGGAAACACCATATATTTT.

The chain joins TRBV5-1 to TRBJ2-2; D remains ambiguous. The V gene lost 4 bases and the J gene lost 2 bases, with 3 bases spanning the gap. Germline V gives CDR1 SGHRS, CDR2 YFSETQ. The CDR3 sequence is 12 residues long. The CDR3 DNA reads TGCGCCAGCAGCCTTAACACCGGGGAGCTGTTTTTT. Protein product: CASSLNTGELFF.

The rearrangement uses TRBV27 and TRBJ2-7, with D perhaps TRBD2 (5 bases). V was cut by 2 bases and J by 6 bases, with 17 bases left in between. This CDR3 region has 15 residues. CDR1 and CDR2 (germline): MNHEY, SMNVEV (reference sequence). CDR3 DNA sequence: TGTGCCAGCAGTTTACGGGAAAGGGCGGGTACCGAGCAGTACTTC. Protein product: CASSLRERAGTEQYF.

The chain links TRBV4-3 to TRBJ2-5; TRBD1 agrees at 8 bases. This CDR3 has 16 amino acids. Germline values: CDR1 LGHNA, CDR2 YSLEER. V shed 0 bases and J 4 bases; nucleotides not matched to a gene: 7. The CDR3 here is CASSQDPRTGRETQYF. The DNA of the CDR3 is TGCGCCAGCAGCCAAGATCCCAGGACAGGGAGAGAGACCCAGTACTTC.

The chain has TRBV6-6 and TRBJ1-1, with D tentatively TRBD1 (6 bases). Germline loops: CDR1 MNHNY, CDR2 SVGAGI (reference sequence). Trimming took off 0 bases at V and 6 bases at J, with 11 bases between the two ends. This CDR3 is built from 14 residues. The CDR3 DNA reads TGTGCCAGCAGTTACTCAGGGGGGGCGTCTGAAGCTTTCTTT. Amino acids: CASSYSGGASEAFF.

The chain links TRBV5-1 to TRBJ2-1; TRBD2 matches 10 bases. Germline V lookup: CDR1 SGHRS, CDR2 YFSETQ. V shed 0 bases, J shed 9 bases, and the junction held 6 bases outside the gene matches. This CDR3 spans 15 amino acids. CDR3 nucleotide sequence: TGCGCCAGCAGCTTGGCTAGCGGGAGCTCCCGTGAGCAGTTCTTC. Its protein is CASSLASGSSREQFF.

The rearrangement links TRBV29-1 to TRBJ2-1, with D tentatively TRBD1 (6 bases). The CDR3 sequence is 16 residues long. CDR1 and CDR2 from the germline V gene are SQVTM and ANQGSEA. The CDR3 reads CSGRGGGPSSYNEQFF. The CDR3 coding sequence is TGCAGTGGAAGGGGTGGGGGCCCCAGCTCCTACAATGAGCAGTTCTTC.

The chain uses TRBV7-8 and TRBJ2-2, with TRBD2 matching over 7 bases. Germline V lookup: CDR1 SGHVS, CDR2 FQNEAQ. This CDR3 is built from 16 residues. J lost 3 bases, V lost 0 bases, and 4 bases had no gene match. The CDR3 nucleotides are TGTGCCAGCAGCTTAGCGCGGGGGAGGGACACCGGGGAGCTGTTTTTT. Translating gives CASSLARGRDTGELFF.

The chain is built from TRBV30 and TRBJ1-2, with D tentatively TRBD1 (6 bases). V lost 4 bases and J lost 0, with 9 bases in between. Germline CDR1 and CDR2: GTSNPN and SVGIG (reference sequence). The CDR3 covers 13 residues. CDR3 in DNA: TGTGCCTGGATGGACAGATCTAACTATGGCTACACCTTC. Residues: CAWMDRSNYGYTF.

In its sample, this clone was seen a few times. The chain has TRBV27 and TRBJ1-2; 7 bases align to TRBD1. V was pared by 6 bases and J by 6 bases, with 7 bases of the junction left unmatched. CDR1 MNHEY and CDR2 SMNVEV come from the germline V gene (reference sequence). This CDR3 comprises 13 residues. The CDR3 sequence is CASRRQGSDGYTF. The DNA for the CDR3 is TGTGCCAGCAGGCGACAGGGTTCGGATGGCTACACCTTC.

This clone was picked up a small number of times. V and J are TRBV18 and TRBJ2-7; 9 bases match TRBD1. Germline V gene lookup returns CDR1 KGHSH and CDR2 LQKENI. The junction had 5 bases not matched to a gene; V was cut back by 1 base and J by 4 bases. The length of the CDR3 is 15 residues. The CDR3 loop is CASSPRTGEGYEQYF. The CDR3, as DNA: TGTGCCAGCTCACCACGGACAGGGGAAGGGTACGAGCAGTACTTC.

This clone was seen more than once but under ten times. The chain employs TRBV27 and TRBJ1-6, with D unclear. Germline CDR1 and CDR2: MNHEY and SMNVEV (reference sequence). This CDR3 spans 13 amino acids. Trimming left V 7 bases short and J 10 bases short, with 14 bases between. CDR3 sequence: CASTMTERSPLHF. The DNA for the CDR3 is TGTGCCAGCACGATGACCGAGAGGTCACCCCTCCACTTT.

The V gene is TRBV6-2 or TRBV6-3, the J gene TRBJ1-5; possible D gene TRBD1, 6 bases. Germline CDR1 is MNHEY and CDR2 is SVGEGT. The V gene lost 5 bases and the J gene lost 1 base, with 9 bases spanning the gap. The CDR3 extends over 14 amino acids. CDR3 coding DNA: TGTGCCAGCAGTCTACAGGGAAGCAATCAGCCCCAGCATTTT. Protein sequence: CASSLQGSNQPQHF.

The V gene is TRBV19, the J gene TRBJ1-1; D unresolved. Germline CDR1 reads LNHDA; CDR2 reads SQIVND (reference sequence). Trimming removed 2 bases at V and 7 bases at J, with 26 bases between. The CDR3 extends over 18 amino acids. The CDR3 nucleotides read TGTGCCAGTAGTATACCCAGGTTACCGGGTAGGAGCGGCGGTGAAGCTTTCTTT. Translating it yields CASSIPRLPGRSGGEAFF.